A selection of T cell receptor beta chains follows, all from one sample in a study of cytomegalovirus exposure and HLA in healthy donors. Produced via immunoSEQ multiplex PCR; TCRdb's table is partial and in-frame only. The table records tens of thousands of clones, roughly 83% of them present only once. The sequenced sample consisted of PBMCs. These receptor sequences come from a woman in her 40s in good health and CMV-seropositive. CDR3s include the opening cysteine and the closing phenylalanine or tryptophan. Each record gives: V gene, clone size, J gene, CDR3 length, D gene, CDR3 DNA, CDR3 protein. D genes are given only for firm matches. Clone size is given for some rows only: seen once, a few or many times, or a class if the clone is expanded.

v_gene: TRBV19
abundance: .
j_gene: TRBJ2-7
len: 14
d_gene: .
CDR3nt: TGCGCCAGTAGTATGGGGGCCCTCTCCTACGAGCAGTACTTC
CDR3aa: CASSMGALSYEQYF

v_gene: TRBV6-1
abundance: .
j_gene: TRBJ1-6
len: 13
d_gene: .
CDR3nt: TGTGCCAGCAGGGAGAATTGGGATTCACCCCTCCACTTT
CDR3aa: CASRENWDSPLHF

v_gene: TRBV4-3
abundance: few
j_gene: TRBJ2-3
len: 15
d_gene: .
CDR3nt: TGCGCCAGCAGCCATAGAGGACAGAGCACAGATACGCAGTATTTT
CDR3aa: CASSHRGQSTDTQYF

v_gene: TRBV19
abundance: .
j_gene: TRBJ1-2
len: 11
d_gene: TRBD1
CDR3nt: TGTGCCAGTACCTCCAGGGGGGGCTACACCTTC
CDR3aa: CASTSRGGYTF

v_gene: TRBV6-1
abundance: .
j_gene: TRBJ1-5
len: 14
d_gene: .
CDR3nt: TGTGCCAGCAGTGAACTTTATAGCAATCAGCCCCAGCATTTT
CDR3aa: CASSELYSNQPQHF

v_gene: TRBV19
abundance: .
j_gene: TRBJ1-1
len: 12
d_gene: .
CDR3nt: TGTGCCAGTATCAACAGGGCCACTGAAGCTTTCTTT
CDR3aa: CASINRATEAFF

v_gene: TRBV18
abundance: .
j_gene: TRBJ2-7
len: 16
d_gene: TRBD1
CDR3nt: TGTGCCAGCTCACCACCGCTCGGGACAGGGATCTACGAGCAGTACTTC
CDR3aa: CASSPPLGTGIYEQYF

v_gene: TRBV11-2
abundance: .
j_gene: TRBJ2-4
len: 16
d_gene: TRBD1
CDR3nt: TGTGCCAGCAGCTCCAGGGGGCAACGTTTTGGGAGCACCCAACACTTC
CDR3aa: CASSSRGQRFGSTQHF

v_gene: TRBV2
abundance: .
j_gene: TRBJ2-2
len: 16
d_gene: .
CDR3nt: TGTGCCAGCAGTGAAGCGCTTCCAGGGGTGATGGGGGAGCTGTTTTTT
CDR3aa: CASSEALPGVMGELFF

v_gene: TRBV10-3
abundance: once
j_gene: TRBJ1-2
len: 12
d_gene: .
CDR3nt: TGTGCCATCAGTGGGCAGGGGAATGGCTACACCTTC
CDR3aa: CAISGQGNGYTF

v_gene: TRBV27
abundance: few
j_gene: TRBJ1-5
len: 16
d_gene: .
CDR3nt: TGTGCCAGCAGTGGGTCCCGAGGAGCCCGCAATCAGCCCCAGCATTTT
CDR3aa: CASSGSRGARNQPQHF

v_gene: TRBV7-8
abundance: .
j_gene: TRBJ1-1
len: 14
d_gene: .
CDR3nt: TGTGCCAGCAGCTTAAGCGGAGTGAACACTGAAGCTTTCTTT
CDR3aa: CASSLSGVNTEAFF

v_gene: TRBV2
abundance: .
j_gene: TRBJ1-5
len: 15
d_gene: .
CDR3nt: TGTGCCAGCAGGGCAGGCCTAAAGGGCAATCAGCCCCAGCATTTT
CDR3aa: CASRAGLKGNQPQHF

v_gene: TRBV6-1
abundance: once
j_gene: TRBJ1-5
len: 15
d_gene: TRBD1
CDR3nt: TGTGCCAGCAGTCCGGACAGGGGAGGCAATCAGCCCCAGCATTTT
CDR3aa: CASSPDRGGNQPQHF

v_gene: TRBV6-5
abundance: .
j_gene: TRBJ2-7
len: 16
d_gene: .
CDR3nt: TGTGCCAGCAGTTACTCGATGTGGGGGGACTCCTACGAGCAGTACTTC
CDR3aa: CASSYSMWGDSYEQYF

v_gene: TRBV9
abundance: .
j_gene: TRBJ2-2
len: 15
d_gene: TRBD1
CDR3nt: TGTGCCAGCAGCGTCGGGACAGTCAACACCGGGGAGCTGTTTTTT
CDR3aa: CASSVGTVNTGELFF

v_gene: TRBV4-1
abundance: .
j_gene: TRBJ2-3
len: 16
d_gene: TRBD1
CDR3nt: TGCGCCAGCAGCCGCGACAGGGTCCTGAGCACAGATACGCAGTATTTT
CDR3aa: CASSRDRVLSTDTQYF

v_gene: TRBV29-1
abundance: .
j_gene: TRBJ2-7
len: 13
d_gene: .
CDR3nt: TGCAGCGTTCGGACACTATTCTCCTACGAGCAGTACTTC
CDR3aa: CSVRTLFSYEQYF

v_gene: TRBV7-3
abundance: .
j_gene: TRBJ2-7
len: 11
d_gene: .
CDR3nt: TGTGCCAGCAGCGTACTCTACGAGCAGTACTTC
CDR3aa: CASSVLYEQYF

v_gene: TRBV10-1
abundance: once
j_gene: TRBJ2-7
len: 14
d_gene: TRBD1
CDR3nt: TGCGCCAGCAGTGAGGGGGGACAGGTGGACGAGCAGTACTTC
CDR3aa: CASSEGGQVDEQYF

v_gene: TRBV5-5
abundance: .
j_gene: TRBJ2-1
len: 16
d_gene: TRBD2
CDR3nt: TGTGCCAGCAGGGACTTCGGGACTAGCTTCGGGAATGAGCAGTTCTTC
CDR3aa: CASRDFGTSFGNEQFF

v_gene: TRBV29-1
abundance: .
j_gene: TRBJ2-1
len: 13
d_gene: .
CDR3nt: TGCAGCGTTGATGAGACTAGGTTCAATGAGCAGTTCTTC
CDR3aa: CSVDETRFNEQFF

v_gene: TRBV27
abundance: .
j_gene: TRBJ2-7
len: 15
d_gene: TRBD1
CDR3nt: TGTGCCAGCAGGACAGGGGGGTCAAGCTCCTACGAGCAGTACTTC
CDR3aa: CASRTGGSSSYEQYF

v_gene: TRBV5-1
abundance: .
j_gene: TRBJ2-3
len: 15
d_gene: TRBD2
CDR3nt: TGCGCCAGCAGCAAGGGCGGGGGGGCAACAGATACGCAGTATTTT
CDR3aa: CASSKGGGATDTQYF

v_gene: TRBV6-1
abundance: .
j_gene: TRBJ1-1
len: 15
d_gene: .
CDR3nt: TGTGCCAGCCACCTAGAGGGGGGGGCACAGACTGAAGCTTTCTTT
CDR3aa: CASHLEGGAQTEAFF

v_gene: TRBV15
abundance: .
j_gene: TRBJ2-7
len: 15
d_gene: TRBD1
CDR3nt: TGTGCCACCAGCAGAACCGACAGGGTCGGCTCCGAGCAGTACTTC
CDR3aa: CATSRTDRVGSEQYF

v_gene: TRBV30
abundance: .
j_gene: TRBJ1-1
len: 11
d_gene: .
CDR3nt: TGTGCCTGGAGTGGGGGGGGTCGAGCTTTCTTT
CDR3aa: CAWSGGGRAFF